The clone carrying this T cell receptor beta chain has more than one count but fewer than ten. A much bigger clone sits one base away, suggesting this may be a read error. The data originate from a study of molecular identifiers for immune sequencing clone quantification. Methods described previously, with TCR primers listed, were used for bulk TCR libraries. TCRdb processed the PCR reads anew with MiXCR; each CDR3 protein has one entry. The sample has 65,000 or so distinct CDR3 sequences; approximately 17% are singletons. This clonotype was sampled from a human donor in good health. Some libraries in this study had Jurkat cell RNA spiked in. The sample was naive CD8+ T cells from blood, with Jurkat cell RNA spiked in. Regarding subset: FACS-sorted CD8+CD4-CCR7+CD45RA+ naive T cells.

CDR3 in amino acids: CASSPLGHHNRGIQYF. The CDR3 DNA reads TGTGCCAGCAGCCCACTCGGGCACCACAATCGTGGCATTCAGTACTTC. The rearrangement links TRBV5-3 to TRBJ2-4; D ambiguous. TRBV5-3 is an ORF, with its function uncertain. This CDR3 is 16 amino acids long. Trimming left V 8 bases short and J 9 bases short, with 27 bases between.